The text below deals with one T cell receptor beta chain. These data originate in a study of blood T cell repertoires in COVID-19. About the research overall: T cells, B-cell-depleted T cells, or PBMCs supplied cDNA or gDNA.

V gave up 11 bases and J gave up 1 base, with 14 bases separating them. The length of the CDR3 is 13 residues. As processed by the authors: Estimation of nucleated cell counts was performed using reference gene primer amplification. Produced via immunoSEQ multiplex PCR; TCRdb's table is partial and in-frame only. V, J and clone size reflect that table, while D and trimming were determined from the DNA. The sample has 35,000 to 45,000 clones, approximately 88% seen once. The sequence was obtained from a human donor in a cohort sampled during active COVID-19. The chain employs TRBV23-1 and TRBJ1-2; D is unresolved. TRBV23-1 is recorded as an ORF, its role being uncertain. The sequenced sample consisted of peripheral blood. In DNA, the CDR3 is TGCGCCCCCCCCCGGGAAGTTAACTATGGCTACACCTTC. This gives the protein CAPPREVNYGYTF.